One T cell receptor (beta chain) is described in this entry. These data originate in a study of blood T cell repertoires in COVID-19. As for the study in general: Sites across the United States, Italy and Spain contributed samples from acute and convalescent COVID-19. In each case, the material was cDNA or gDNA derived from T cells, B-cell-depleted T cells, or PBMCs.

Enrollment of patients from Seattle took place during active infection, with longitudinal follow-up. The CDR3 length is 15 residues. The germline V and J ends were trimmed by 0 bases and 8 bases, with 16 bases remaining between them. CDR1 and CDR2 from the germline V gene are GTSNPN and SVGIG (reference sequence). In the authors' methods: By means of reference gene primer amplification, nucleated cell counts were estimated. Data came from immunoSEQ multiplex PCR; TCRdb stores just in-frame clones and leaves some out. That table supplies the V and J calls and clone size; D and trimming were determined from the DNA. The sample holds 250,000 to 300,000 clones, 80% to 90% seen once.

The specimen was peripheral blood. The receptor comes from a woman between 65 and 79 years old with COVID-19, enrolled during active disease. The chain joins TRBV30 to TRBJ1-4, with D possibly matching TRBD1 (5 bases). The CDR3 here is CAWSVSGRVGEKLFF. The CDR3 nucleotides read TGTGCCTGGAGTGTTTCGGGCAGGGTGGGAGAAAAACTGTTTTTT.